Shown below are 5 T cell receptor beta chains from a single sample sequenced in a study of T cell clonality in common variable immunodeficiency. Study-level findings and limits: In common variable immunodeficiency, TCR beta chains reportedly carried fewer deletions and N-nucleotide insertions.

Clones were read by immunoSEQ multiplex PCR, and TCRdb kept only the in-frame ones, dropping some. Listed here are fewer than 35,000 clones without any singletons, the top ten holding 5% to 6.5%. Their antigen targets remain unknown. Sequenced material: peripheral blood mononuclear cells. Receptors were obtained from a human donor with common variable immunodeficiency.

Concerning this clone itself: The CDR3 end falls 3 residues outside the read, so it is completed with the germline J gene. The V gene is TRBV14, the J gene TRBJ2-7; no clear D. The CDR3 loop spans 14 amino acids. V gave up 1 base and J gave up 3 bases, with 10 bases separating them. CDR1 SGHDN and CDR2 FVKESK come from the germline V gene. Here the CDR3 reads CASSQVGGGYEQYF. CDR3 DNA (partial): TGTGCCAGCAGCCAAGTCGGCGGCGGCTACGAG.

Ten or more counts support this clone. The read terminates 3 residues before the CDR3 end, so the remaining end is supplied by the germline J gene. This sequence joins TRBV18 and TRBJ1-5; 9 nucleotides agree with TRBD1. CDR1 KGHSH and CDR2 LQKENI come from the germline V gene. V gave up 2 bases and J gave up 3 bases; unmatched junction bases: 5. This CDR3 is built from 16 residues. Incomplete CDR3 DNA: TGTGCCAGCTCACCAAAGGGACAGGGATTCAATCAGCCC. This sequence encodes CASSPKGQGFNQP. The whole CDR3 reads CASSPKGQGFNQPQHF. The whole variable domain, remainder taken from reference TRBV18 and TRBJ1-5, is NAGVMQNPRHLVRRRGQEARLRCSPMKGHSHVYWYRQLPEEGLKFMVYLQKENIIDESGMPKERFSAEFPKEGPSILRIQQVVRGDSAAYFCASSPKGQGFNQPQHFGDGTRLSIL.

Points on this clone: The CDR3 goes on 3 residues after the read ends, and that part is filled in from the germline J gene. The genes are TRBV19 and TRBJ1-2; a weak D match, TRBD1 (6 bases). V lost 5 bases and J 7 bases, leaving 11 bases between the germline ends. Germline V gene lookup returns CDR1 LNHDA and CDR2 SQIVND (reference sequence). The CDR3 covers 12 residues. The CDR3 bases that were read are TGTGCCAGTAGTTTTACAGGGATTGGC. Amino acid sequence: CASSFTGIG. From start to end, the CDR3 is CASSFTGIGYTF. The full variable domain, with the rest looked up from reference TRBV19 and TRBJ1-2, is DGGITQSPKYLFRKEGQNVTLSCEQNLNHDAMYWYRQDPGQGLRLIYYSQIVNDFQKGDIAEGYSVSREKKESFPLTVTSAQKNPTAFYLCASSFTGIGYTFGSGTRLTVV.

This clone was seen ten or more times. The CDR3 goes on 3 residues after the read ends, and that part is filled in from the germline J gene. This chain uses TRBV7-8 with TRBJ1-5; 9 bases match TRBD1. This CDR3 contains 16 residues. The J segment lost 4 bases and the V segment lost 5 bases, leaving 9 bases of the junction unmatched. Germline CDR1 reads SGHVS; CDR2 reads FQNEAQ. Here the CDR3 reads CASSLLTGGPNQPQHF. The sequenced CDR3 bases are TGTGCCAGCAGCCTGTTAACAGGGGGCCCTAATCAGCCC.

Concerning this clone: Read sequence stops 3 residues before the CDR3 end, and the germline J gene provides the missing end. This rearrangement joins TRBV19 to TRBJ1-5, with unresolved D. The CDR3 spans 13 residues. The germline V and J ends were trimmed by 7 bases and 1 base, with 8 bases remaining between them. Germline lookup yields CDR1 LNHDA and CDR2 SQIVND (reference sequence). The CDR3 protein is CASKSRSNQPQHF. CDR3 bases read: TGTGCCAGTAAATCTCGGAGCAATCAGCCC.